One and the same sample provided the 32 T cell receptor beta chains below, sequenced in a study of blood T cell repertoires in COVID-19. Measured with immunoSEQ multiplex PCR; TCRdb has only the in-frame clones, and not every one. The sample consists of 200,000 to 300,000 clones, more than 75% of them appearing once. Sequencing was done on a sample of peripheral blood. The source is a woman aged 50 to 60 with acute or convalescent COVID-19.

This clone was seen a single time. This sequence joins TRBV27 and TRBJ1-4; 7 bases match TRBD1. Trimming removed 6 bases from V and 2 bases from J; junction bases left unmatched: 12. The CDR3 loop spans 17 amino acids. Germline lookup yields CDR1 MNHEY and CDR2 SMNVEV (reference sequence). CDR3: CASSRRQGPATNEKLFF. CDR3 nucleotides: TGTGCCAGCAGCCGTCGACAGGGACCAGCGACTAATGAAAAACTGTTTTTT.

The V and J genes are TRBV5-6 and TRBJ1-1, with D uncertain. Per germline, CDR1 SGHDT and CDR2 YYEEEE. The V end lost 4 bases, the J end lost 1 base, and 8 bases lay between the germline ends. This CDR3 contains 13 residues. The CDR3 sequence is CASSRQPNTEAFF. Written as DNA, the CDR3 is TGTGCCAGCAGCCGACAACCGAACACTGAAGCTTTCTTT.

The chain recombines TRBV10-3 with TRBJ2-1; D is undetermined. V was trimmed by 0 bases and J by 9 bases, leaving 15 bases between them. Germline V gene sequence: CDR1 ENHRY, CDR2 SYGVKD. The length of the CDR3 is 15 residues. As DNA, the CDR3 is TGTGCCATCAGTGAGTCGGTGTCTAGATCGGGTGAGCAGTTCTTC. Its translation is CAISESVSRSGEQFF.

V usage is TRBV29-1 and J usage is TRBJ1-1; D may be TRBD1 (6 bases). V gave up 7 bases and J gave up 1 base, with 13 bases separating them. The CDR3 has 13 amino acids. Germline CDR1 is SQVTM and CDR2 is ANQGSEA. The CDR3 sequence is CSAAGQRNTEAFF. The CDR3 DNA sequence: TGCAGCGCGGCGGGACAACGGAACACTGAAGCTTTCTTT.

V gene TRBV6-5 combines with J gene TRBJ1-5, with 8 bases aligning to TRBD1. CDR1 and CDR2 (germline): MNHEY, SVGAGI. The CDR3 loop spans 15 amino acids. The V gene end was trimmed by 6 bases and the J gene end by 5 bases; junction bases not matched to a gene: 9. CDR3 in amino acids: CASRPQGGIDQPQHF. The CDR3 DNA follows: TGTGCCAGCAGGCCACAGGGGGGGATTGATCAGCCCCAGCATTTT.

J is TRBJ2-3 and V is TRBV9; TRBD1 matches 7 bases. The CDR3 loop spans 16 amino acids. The germline CDR1 and CDR2 sequences are SGDLS and YYNGEE. The ends lost 3 bases at V and 4 bases at J; junction bases unmatched: 11. Here the CDR3 reads CASSAVVGQGADTQYF. CDR3 nucleotides: TGTGCCAGCAGCGCCGTGGTTGGGCAGGGGGCAGATACGCAGTATTTT.

In this sample, this clone turned up once. The rearrangement joins TRBV19 to TRBJ2-7; maybe TRBD1 (6 bases). V dropped 5 bases and J dropped 3 bases, with 17 bases sitting between them. CDR1 and CDR2 from the germline V gene are LNHDA and SQIVND (reference sequence). The CDR3 covers 15 residues. CDR3 protein: CASSALSRDNYEQYF. The CDR3 bases are TGTGCCAGTAGTGCCCTCTCTCGGGACAACTACGAGCAGTACTTC.

This clone was observed a handful of times. V usage is TRBV7-2 and J usage is TRBJ1-6; D uncertain. CDR1 SGHTA and CDR2 FQGNSA come from the germline V gene. V lost 2 bases and J lost 10, with 18 bases in between. The CDR3 sequence is 16 residues long. The CDR3 sequence: CASSLLPAYSLSPLHF. In DNA form, the CDR3 reads TGTGCCAGCAGCTTACTCCCGGCGTACAGTTTGTCACCCCTCCACTTT.

The chain links TRBV7-2 to TRBJ1-1; tentatively, D is TRBD1 (5 bases). The germline CDR1 and CDR2 sequences are SGHTA and FQGNSA. Trimming took off 2 bases at V and 1 base at J, with 14 bases between the two ends. The CDR3 extends over 16 amino acids. The CDR3: CASSLRGQVPNTEAFF. The CDR3 bases are TGTGCCAGCAGCTTAAGGGGTCAGGTACCGAACACTGAAGCTTTCTTT.

The chain has TRBV6-5 and TRBJ1-6, with D unresolved. CDR1 and CDR2 (germline): MNHEY, SVGAGI. This CDR3 is built from 13 residues. The V and J ends lost 7 bases and 4 bases respectively, with 8 bases between them. CDR3 sequence (DNA): TGTGCCAGCATAACGGGTTATAATTCACCCCTCCACTTT. Encoded protein: CASITGYNSPLHF.

The chain joins TRBV30 to TRBJ2-7, with 9 bases matching TRBD1. CDR1 is GTSNPN and CDR2 is SVGIG in the germline V gene (reference sequence). With V trimmed by 1 base and J by 3 bases, 7 bases remained unmatched. This CDR3 contains 15 residues. The CDR3, as DNA: TGTGCCTGGAGTGGGGACTGGGACAGGGTCTACGAGCAGTACTTC. Its protein is CAWSGDWDRVYEQYF.

The V call is TRBV12-3 or TRBV12-4, the J call TRBJ2-2; D is ambiguous. Trimming left V 6 bases short and J 4 bases short, with 9 bases between. The CDR3 spans 13 residues. CDR3 bases: TGTGCCAGCAGGGCAGCAGGCACCGGGGAGCTGTTTTTT. It encodes CASRAAGTGELFF.

This clone was detected only a few times. This rearrangement joins TRBV5-1 to TRBJ2-3; TRBD1 might be the D (5 bases). Germline CDR1 and CDR2: SGHRS and YFSETQ. The CDR3 covers 14 residues. V was pared by 2 bases and J by 2 bases, with 9 bases between. The CDR3 reads CASSFMTDTDTQYF. DNA of the CDR3: TGCGCCAGCAGCTTCATGACAGACACAGATACGCAGTATTTT.

V is TRBV10-1 and J is TRBJ2-1; 11 nucleotides line up with TRBD2. There are 15 residues in the CDR3. CDR1 WNHNN and CDR2 SYGVQD come from the germline V gene (reference sequence). V trimming: 7 bases; J trimming: 3 bases; junction bases outside the gene matches: 5. CDR3: CASTNSGRGYNEQFF. CDR3 nucleotide sequence: TGCGCCAGCACAAATAGCGGGAGGGGCTACAATGAGCAGTTCTTC.

J is TRBJ1-2 and V is TRBV5-5; 8 nucleotides align to TRBD1. The CDR3 totals 15 residues. Germline loops: CDR1 SGHKS, CDR2 YYEKEE (reference sequence). The V segment lost 2 bases and the J segment 3 bases; nucleotides outside the gene matches: 6. CDR3 region: CASSLGQGMDYGYTF. CDR3 sequence (DNA): TGTGCCAGCAGCTTAGGACAGGGTATGGACTATGGCTACACCTTC.

The chain is built from TRBV28 and TRBJ1-1, with 10 bases lining up with TRBD1. J was trimmed by 8 bases and V by 2 bases; bases with no gene match: 8. CDR3 length: 15 residues. Germline CDR1 is MDHEN and CDR2 is SYDVKM. CDR3 sequence (DNA): TGTGCCAGCAGTTTAGTGGTACCGGGACAGGGGGAAGCTTTCTTT. Protein sequence: CASSLVVPGQGEAFF.

CDR3 in amino acids: CATSTPAQGGSPLHF. CDR3 sequence (DNA): TGTGCCACCAGCACTCCGGCACAGGGGGGTTCACCCCTCCACTTT. The V and J genes are TRBV15 and TRBJ1-6; 8 bases map to TRBD1. The CDR3 contains 15 residues. Germline assignment: CDR1 LNHNV and CDR2 YYDKDF (reference sequence). Trimming removed 4 bases from V and 9 bases from J; junction bases left unmatched: 8.

This clone showed up just a few times. CDR3 in amino acids: CATGAQQPQHF. The CDR3 DNA reads TGTGCCACCGGAGCCCAACAGCCCCAGCATTTT. The gene calls are TRBV24-1 and TRBJ1-5; D uncertain. Germline values: CDR1 KGHDR, CDR2 SFDVKD. Trimming removed 9 bases at V and 7 bases at J, with 9 bases between. The CDR3 spans 11 residues.

This chain uses TRBV28 with TRBJ2-4; maybe TRBD1 (6 bases). The length of the CDR3 is 14 residues. The germline V and J ends were trimmed by 2 bases and 7 bases, with 12 bases remaining between them. Germline-derived CDR1 and CDR2 are MDHEN and SYDVKM. The CDR3 coding sequence is TGTGCCAGCAGTTTAGAGGGACATCGGAACATTCAGTACTTC. Translated: CASSLEGHRNIQYF.

The chain is built from TRBV19 and TRBJ1-2; D may be TRBD1 (5 bases). The V gene lost 8 bases and the J gene lost 4 bases, with 20 bases spanning the gap. The CDR3 sequence is 15 residues long. Germline CDR1 and CDR2: LNHDA and SQIVND (reference sequence). The DNA for the CDR3 is TGTGCCAGTGGGGCAGGGTTTAGTCGGGTCTATGGCTACACCTTC. Encoded protein: CASGAGFSRVYGYTF.

The chain is built from TRBV27 and TRBJ2-1; no firm D call. V was shortened by 6 bases and J by 7 bases, with 13 bases between the two germline ends. CDR1 is MNHEY, CDR2 SMNVEV, per germline (reference sequence). This CDR3 region has 13 residues. The CDR3 DNA is TGTGCCAGCAGCCGAGTCGATCGGAATGAGCAGTTCTTC. It translates to CASSRVDRNEQFF.

The rearrangement joins TRBV29-1 to TRBJ2-7; 12 bases map to TRBD1. V was clipped by 6 bases and J by 6 bases; unmatched bases: 6. Germline CDR1 is SQVTM and CDR2 is ANQGSEA. This CDR3 has 13 amino acids. The DNA for the CDR3 is TGCAGCGTAGCGGGACAGGGGGCGGGCGAGCAGTACTTC. Its protein is CSVAGQGAGEQYF.

Only one count was recorded for this clone. This chain connects TRBV14 to TRBJ1-2; the match to TRBD1 covers 8 bases. The trim removed 1 base at V and 7 bases at J, leaving 8 bases unmatched. CDR1 is SGHDN, CDR2 FVKESK, per germline. This CDR3 is 15 amino acids long. CDR3 DNA sequence: TGTGCCAGCAGCCAAGTTGGACAGGGCGAGCCTGGCTACACCTTC. Translation gives CASSQVGQGEPGYTF.

This clone was detected once. The chain combines TRBV5-1 with TRBJ1-5, with a tentative D call TRBD1 (5 bases). Trimming took off 2 bases at V and 5 bases at J, with 14 bases between the two ends. The CDR3 has 15 amino acids. The V gene's germline CDR1 is SGHRS and CDR2 YFSETQ. CDR3 DNA sequence: TGCGCCAGCAGCTTCAATGGAGGGGAGGATCAGCCCCAGCATTTT. This gives the protein CASSFNGGEDQPQHF.

The chain combines TRBV19 with TRBJ2-7; the D gene is possibly TRBD2 (5 bases). V was trimmed by 1 base and J by 2 bases, leaving 9 bases between them. CDR1 and CDR2 (germline): LNHDA, SQIVND (reference sequence). The length of the CDR3 is 14 residues. CDR3 in DNA: TGTGCCAGTAGTATAGCGCCGGGGACCTACGAGCAGTACTTC. This translates into CASSIAPGTYEQYF. The entire variable domain, with the rest obtained from reference TRBV19 and TRBJ2-7, is as follows: DGGITQSPKYLFRKEGQNVTLSCEQNLNHDAMYWYRQDPGQGLRLIYYSQIVNDFQKGDIAEGYSVSREKKESFPLTVTSAQKNPTAFYLCASSIAPGTYEQYFGPGTRLTVT.

Only a few counts were recorded for this clone. CDR3 protein: CASSKDRGRRPEAFF. DNA of the CDR3: TGTGCCAGCAGTAAGGACAGGGGGCGACGGCCTGAAGCTTTCTTT. The rearrangement uses TRBV2 and TRBJ1-1; 11 bases align to TRBD1. CDR1 SNHLY and CDR2 FYNNEI come from the germline V gene. The ends lost 5 bases at V and 6 bases at J; junction bases unmatched: 8. The CDR3 has 15 residues.

This chain links TRBV7-2 with TRBJ1-1; weak D call: TRBD1 (6 bases). This CDR3 comprises 13 residues. V lost 4 bases to trimming and J lost 11 bases, with 17 bases between them. The germline V gene encodes CDR1 SGHTA and CDR2 FQGNSA. CDR3 DNA sequence: TGTGCCAGCAGCTCGGGACAACAAAGGATCGCTTTCTTT. The encoded protein is CASSSGQQRIAFF.

The chain recombines TRBV5-1 with TRBJ2-5; possible D gene TRBD1, 6 bases. Trimming took off 0 bases at V and 7 bases at J, with 13 bases between the two ends. The CDR3 covers 14 residues. The germline V gene has CDR1 SGHRS and CDR2 YFSETQ. CDR3 residues: CASSLGTELLTQYF. The CDR3 DNA reads as TGCGCCAGCAGCTTGGGGACAGAATTACTGACCCAGTACTTC.

The V gene is TRBV6-5, the J gene TRBJ2-3, with 8 positions matching TRBD1. The CDR3 is 14 amino acids. Trimming took 8 bases from V and 2 from J; bases not matched to a gene: 6. Germline CDR1 is MNHEY and CDR2 is SVGAGI. CDR3 protein: CASFRDRITDTQYF. The CDR3 DNA follows: TGTGCCAGCTTTCGGGACAGGATCACAGATACGCAGTATTTT.

V is TRBV27 and J is TRBJ2-7; tentative D call: TRBD1 (6 bases). The length of the CDR3 is 16 residues. Germline V gives CDR1 MNHEY, CDR2 SMNVEV (reference sequence). Trimming pared 2 bases from V and 0 bases from J, leaving 14 bases between. The CDR3 bases are TGTGCCAGCAGTTTAGGGGGCGACCCTACCTCCTACGAGCAGTACTTC. Translated: CASSLGGDPTSYEQYF.

V usage is TRBV7-3 and J usage is TRBJ2-7, with D perhaps matching TRBD1 (6 bases). The CDR3 is 15 amino acids. Germline V gives CDR1 SGHTA, CDR2 FQGTGA. V lost 3 bases to trimming and J lost 4 bases, with 16 bases between them. This CDR3 is CASSLGVHGQYEQYF. Written as DNA, the CDR3 is TGTGCCAGCAGCTTGGGAGTTCACGGACAGTACGAGCAGTACTTC.

In DNA form, the CDR3 reads TGTGCCAGCAGCCAAGCTTTAACGGAGGGCACCGGGGAGCTGTTTTTT. It is translated as CASSQALTEGTGELFF. The V call is TRBV3-1 (or the pseudogene TRBV3-2), the J call TRBJ2-2; D is possibly TRBD2 (6 bases). The length of the CDR3 is 16 residues. The V and J ends lost 1 base and 4 bases respectively, with 13 bases between them. Germline values: CDR1 LGHDT, CDR2 YNNKEL (reference sequence).